This is a list of T cell receptor beta chains from one sample in a study of CD8 T cells in Susac syndrome. MiXCR, applied by TCRdb to the immunoSEQ multiplex PCR reads, yields one record per CDR3 protein. The sample consists of about 280,000 distinct CDR3 sequences, around 84% of them appearing once. The sequenced sample was CD8+ T cells from PBMCs. All receptors come from a human donor with multiple sclerosis. CDR3s include the opening cysteine and the closing phenylalanine or tryptophan. Each record gives: CDR3 DNA, CDR3 protein, clone size, D gene, J gene, V gene. The D gene is left open where the match is weak. Rows give clone size only sometimes, using once, few, many, or a class for an expanded clone.

TGTGCCAGCAGTTTACTAGGGGGCGAAGACACCATATATTTT | CASSLLGGEDTIYF | . | TRBD1 | TRBJ1-3 | TRBV27
TGTGCCAGCAGCTCCTTAGCGGGAGGTGGTATTGAGCAGTTCTTC | CASSSLAGGGIEQFF | . | TRBD2 | TRBJ2-1 | TRBV7-3
TGTGCCAGCAGCCTACTCCCCGAACTGGACAGGGTCTATGGCTACACCTTC | CASSLLPELDRVYGYTF | . | TRBD1 | TRBJ1-2 | TRBV5-4
TGTGCCAGCAGCTGGCAGGGGTCCCACGAGCAGTACTTC | CASSWQGSHEQYF | . | . | TRBJ2-7 | TRBV5-6
TGTGCCGAGGGTGCGACCCAGTACTTC | CAEGATQYF | once | . | TRBJ2-5 | TRBV7-8
TGTGCCAGCAGCTCACAGGGTGGGTTTGGCTACACCTTC | CASSSQGGFGYTF | . | . | TRBJ1-2 | TRBV7-6
TGTGCCAGCAGTTTATCACAAGTAAACACTGAAGCTTTCTTT | CASSLSQVNTEAFF | . | . | TRBJ1-1 | TRBV27
TGTGCCAGCAGCTTGTTTAACACTGAAGCTTTCTTT | CASSLFNTEAFF | . | . | TRBJ1-1 | TRBV5-5
TGCGCCAGCAGCCACAGGGAGGGGGACCACGAGCAGTACTTC | CASSHREGDHEQYF | many | . | TRBJ2-7 | TRBV7-9
TGCAGCGTTGAAAGGGCGTGGCAGGGGGCTTCTAGCGAGCAGTACTTC | CSVERAWQGASSEQYF | . | TRBD1 | TRBJ2-7 | TRBV29-1
TGTGCCAGCAGCTTGGTAGCGGGAGTAATATACAATGAGCAGTTCTTC | CASSLVAGVIYNEQFF | . | TRBD2 | TRBJ2-1 | TRBV5-4
TGTGCCAGTAGTGCCCGGGAACACGTACCCAATGAGCAGTTCTTC | CASSAREHVPNEQFF | . | . | TRBJ2-1 | TRBV19
TGTGCCAGCACCGGGCGGCTGGGAGATGGCTACACCTTC | CASTGRLGDGYTF | . | . | TRBJ1-2 | TRBV27
TGTGCCAGGACGACAGGGAGGGGGTCACCCCTCCACTTT | CARTTGRGSPLHF | . | TRBD1 | TRBJ1-6 | TRBV2
TGTGCCAGCAGCTTAGCGGTCAGGGGAAGACCCGGGGAGCTGTTTTTT | CASSLAVRGRPGELFF | . | . | TRBJ2-2 | TRBV7-9
TGTGCCTGTGGACAGGGCCGACGAAAACTGTTTTTT | CACGQGRRKLFF | . | TRBD1 | TRBJ1-4 | TRBV30
TGTGCCAGCAGTGACTCCTCGCAACCGGTCTACAATGAGCAGTTCTTC | CASSDSSQPVYNEQFF | . | . | TRBJ2-1 | TRBV6-4
TGTGCCACCAGCAGCTGGGGCTCTATGAACACTGAAGCTTTCTTT | CATSSWGSMNTEAFF | . | . | TRBJ1-1 | TRBV28
TGTGCCAGTAGTATCTTAATGACCGAGACCACTGAAGCTTTCTTT | CASSILMTETTEAFF | . | . | TRBJ1-1 | TRBV19
TGTGCCAGTAATTCGAACACTGAAGCTTTCTTT | CASNSNTEAFF | . | . | TRBJ1-1 | TRBV19
TGTGCCTGGAGTGTACGTTACAATGAGCAGTTCTTC | CAWSVRYNEQFF | . | . | TRBJ2-1 | TRBV30
TGTGCTAGTGCCCCGGCCGGGGACCTTAACTATGGCTACACCTTC | CASAPAGDLNYGYTF | . | . | TRBJ1-2 | TRBV12-5
TGTGCCAGCAGTTCATCCCTCCCTAGCAGCTACGAGCAGTACTTC | CASSSSLPSSYEQYF | few | . | TRBJ2-7 | TRBV27
TGTGCCAGCAGCGTTTCGGCGGGATCCCTACCCTACGAGCAGTACTTC | CASSVSAGSLPYEQYF | once | . | TRBJ2-7 | TRBV9
TGTGCCAGCAGTTTTGACGGATACTACGAGCAGTACTTC | CASSFDGYYEQYF | . | . | TRBJ2-7 | TRBV5-4
TGCGCCAGCAGCCAAGTGGTGCGGGACTACGAGCAGTACTTC | CASSQVVRDYEQYF | . | . | TRBJ2-7 | TRBV4-1
TGCGCCAGCAGCCAAGCGGGGAGTTACTACGAGCAGTACTTC | CASSQAGSYYEQYF | . | . | TRBJ2-7 | TRBV4-1
TGTGCCAGCAGCCAAGGGCTAGCGGCCACCTACGAGCAGTACTTC | CASSQGLAATYEQYF | few | TRBD2 | TRBJ2-7 | TRBV4-2
TGTGCCAGTAGTATAGGGACATCGGAGCAGTTCTTC | CASSIGTSEQFF | . | . | TRBJ2-1 | TRBV19
TGTGCCAGCAGTGTTCGCCTCCGAAATCCCCCTGAAGCTTTCTTT | CASSVRLRNPPEAFF | . | . | TRBJ1-1 | TRBV28
TGCGCCAGCACGTTTCCGGGACTAGAAGATGAGCAGTTCTTC | CASTFPGLEDEQFF | . | TRBD2 | TRBJ2-1 | TRBV23-1
TGCAGCGTTGAGGGCCGGGGAGGCTACACCTTC | CSVEGRGGYTF | . | . | TRBJ1-2 | TRBV29-1
TGCAGTGCTAGTGAGGGTTTCGCTGAAGCTTTCTTT | CSASEGFAEAFF | . | . | TRBJ1-1 | TRBV20-1
TGTGCCAGCAGCTTAACAGCGCGTAGCACAGATACGCAGTATTTT | CASSLTARSTDTQYF | . | . | TRBJ2-3 | TRBV11-2
TGTGCCAGCACCCCGATCTCGCGGACAGGGAGACATCAGTTCTTC | CASTPISRTGRHQFF | . | TRBD1 | TRBJ2-1 | TRBV28
TGTGCAAGCAGGCCGAGACTCACAGATACGCAGTATTTT | CASRPRLTDTQYF | . | . | TRBJ2-3 | TRBV27
TGTGCCAGCAGTCCCCCGGGGGCGGATAATTCACCCCTCCACTTT | CASSPPGADNSPLHF | . | . | TRBJ1-6 | TRBV28
TGTGCCACCAGCAGAGATCGAACCTCTAGCGGCTACACAGATACGCAGTATTTT | CATSRDRTSSGYTDTQYF | . | TRBD2 | TRBJ2-3 | TRBV15
TGCAGTGCTGAATTCTGGAGTGAAGGAGGAAAATATTACGAGCAGTACTTC | CSAEFWSEGGKYYEQYF | . | . | TRBJ2-7 | TRBV20-1
TGCAGCGTTGAAATATGGACAGGCTCCTACGAGCAGTACTTC | CSVEIWTGSYEQYF | . | TRBD1 | TRBJ2-7 | TRBV29-1
TGTGCCAGCAGCGACTACCCCGGGAGCGTGTACACCGGGGAGCTGTTTTTT | CASSDYPGSVYTGELFF | . | . | TRBJ2-2 | TRBV9
TGTGCCATCAGGGAGACAGGGGGGTACGAGCAGTACTTC | CAIRETGGYEQYF | . | TRBD1 | TRBJ2-7 | TRBV10-3
TGTGCCAGCAGTTTGGGCGGAAATAGCAATCAGCCCCAGCATTTT | CASSLGGNSNQPQHF | . | . | TRBJ1-5 | TRBV2
TGTGCCAGCAGCTTTAGCGGGAAAACGAACACCGGGGAGCTGTTTTTT | CASSFSGKTNTGELFF | . | TRBD2 | TRBJ2-2 | TRBV7-9
TGTGCCAGCAGCCAAGAGGGAACAGGGAGAGGCTACACCTTC | CASSQEGTGRGYTF | once | . | TRBJ1-2 | TRBV14
TGTGCCAGCAGCTTAAGCCTGCCGGGACTAGCGGCGGACGGAATCTTGGATACGCAGTATTTT | CASSLSLPGLAADGILDTQYF | . | TRBD2 | TRBJ2-3 | TRBV13
TGCGCCAGCAGCTACGGGACTAGCTACGAGCAGTACTTC | CASSYGTSYEQYF | . | TRBD2 | TRBJ2-7 | TRBV5-1
TGTGCCAGCGGGGACGGCTACACTGAAGCTTTCTTT | CASGDGYTEAFF | . | . | TRBJ1-1 | TRBV19
TGTGCCAGCAGTTATGACTTAAGCTCCTACAATGAGCAGTTCTTC | CASSYDLSSYNEQFF | few | . | TRBJ2-1 | TRBV6-5
TGTGCCAGCAGTTGGGGCCGGCAAGGCTATGGCTACACCTTC | CASSWGRQGYGYTF | . | . | TRBJ1-2 | TRBV27
TGTGCCAGCAGCTTAGATACAGAGACCCAGTACTTC | CASSLDTETQYF | . | . | TRBJ2-5 | TRBV11-2